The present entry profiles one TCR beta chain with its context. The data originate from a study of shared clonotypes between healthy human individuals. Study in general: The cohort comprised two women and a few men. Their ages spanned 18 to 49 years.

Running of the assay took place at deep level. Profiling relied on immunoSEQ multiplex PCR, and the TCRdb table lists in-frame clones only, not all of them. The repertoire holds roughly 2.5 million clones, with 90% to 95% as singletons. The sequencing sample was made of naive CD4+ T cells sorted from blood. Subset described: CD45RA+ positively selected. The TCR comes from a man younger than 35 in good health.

Here the CDR3 reads CASTELAASTDTQYF. The CDR3 DNA follows: TGTGCCAGCACCGAACTAGCGGCTAGCACAGATACGCAGTATTTT. The V and J genes are TRBV7-9 and TRBJ2-3; 8 bases fit TRBD2. CDR1 SEHNR and CDR2 FQNEAQ come from the germline V gene (reference sequence). This CDR3 comprises 15 residues. V was clipped by 7 bases and J by 0 bases; unmatched bases: 6.